This T cell receptor beta chain was recorded in a study of beta chain features in type 1 diabetes. Study at large: Over all samples combined, some 99,000,000 sorted cells were examined.

This CDR3 comprises 15 residues. Germline lookup yields CDR1 SEHNR and CDR2 FQNEAQ (reference sequence). The trim removed 5 bases at V and 2 bases at J, leaving 6 bases unmatched. Per donor, one heparinised blood draw averaged around 110 mL. Every bit of the isolated RNA underwent reverse transcription, so sequencing read expressed TCRB transcripts. This table comes from immunoSEQ multiplex PCR, and its TCRdb copy is limited to in-frame clones, with some not included. Of roughly 290,000 clones in the sample, approximately 8.1% were seen once. This sequence joins TRBV7-9 and TRBJ2-3, with TRBD2 matching 8 bases. The TCR sequence derives from a woman aged 18-35 years in good health. The material sequenced was central memory CD4+ T cells from blood. The CDR3 loop is CASSRSGRATDTQYF. The DNA for the CDR3 is TGTGCCAGCAGCCGATCCGGGAGGGCCACAGATACGCAGTATTTT.